This TCR beta chain was obtained from a study of T cell responses to AZD1222 COVID-19 vaccine. Background on the study: Pooled samples include second doses given at about 4 or 12 weeks. Whole-study findings and limits: Donors in the cohort were predominantly white British and more often female, and clonal diversity was possibly underestimated. Unmutated variant regions reportedly attract nearly half of all spike-specific TCRs. CD4 TCRs covered the whole spike, strongest at regions 160-218 and 743-854.

The repertoire was sequenced with immunoSEQ multiplex PCR; TCRdb's copy has only in-frame clones and lacks some. The top ten clones hold approximately 5% of a sample with approximately 97,000 clones, more than 85% of them seen once. The length of the CDR3 is 15 residues. Looked up from germline, CDR1 is MNHEY and CDR2 is SVGAGI. Trimming left V 6 bases short and J 8 bases short, with 17 bases between. About this clone itself: What it binds is not known.

This chain connects TRBV6-5 to TRBJ2-6; TRBD2 might be the D (7 bases). The clonotype comes from an adult in good health. Source: peripheral blood, taken on day 0 of AZD1222 vaccination. CDR3 sequence reads: CASSNGGLGSNVLTF. The CDR3 bases are TGTGCCAGCAGCAACGGGGGGCTGGGGTCCAACGTCCTGACTTTC.